This is a list of T cell receptor beta chains from one sample in a study of T cells in Graves' hyperthyroidism and ophthalmopathy. MiXCR, applied by TCRdb to the multiplex PCR reads, yields one record per CDR3 protein. The sample lists hundreds of thousands of distinct CDR3 sequences; around 38% were seen once. The sample was blood. Every receptor here comes from a man younger than 35 with Graves' hyperthyroidism. The CDR3 runs from the conserved cysteine through the conserved F or W. The D gene is left open where the match is weak. Clone sizes are given selectively: once, few, many, or a class where the clone is expanded.

d_gene: NA
len: 17
abundance: few
j_gene: TRBJ1-5
v_gene: TRBV19
CDR3aa: CASREYRGPGANQPQHF
CDR3nt: TGTGCCAGTAGGGAATACCGGGGCCCTGGGGCAAATCAGCCCCAGCATTTT

d_gene: NA
len: 14
abundance: many
j_gene: TRBJ2-5
v_gene: TRBV7-3
CDR3aa: CASSPGRWGETQYF
CDR3nt: TGTGCCAGCAGCCCAGGCCGATGGGGAGAGACCCAGTACTTC

d_gene: NA
len: 16
abundance: few
j_gene: TRBJ2-7
v_gene: TRBV7-9
CDR3aa: CASSLAIGPSTYEQYF
CDR3nt: TGTGCCAGCAGCTTAGCGATAGGTCCCTCCACCTACGAGCAGTACTTC

d_gene: NA
len: 13
abundance: NA
j_gene: TRBJ2-6
v_gene: TRBV12-3/TRBV12-4
CDR3aa: CAISLGGANVLTF
CDR3nt: TGTGCCATCAGTTTAGGTGGGGCCAACGTCCTGACTTTC

d_gene: TRBD1
len: 14
abundance: many
j_gene: TRBJ1-6
v_gene: TRBV4-1
CDR3aa: CASSHGTGGSPLHF
CDR3nt: TGCGCCAGCAGCCACGGGACAGGGGGATCACCCCTCCACTTT

d_gene: TRBD2
len: 19
abundance: NA
j_gene: TRBJ2-7
v_gene: TRBV7-2
CDR3aa: CASSFTTAKGASGRYEQYF
CDR3nt: TGTGCCAGCAGCTTTACGACAGCGAAAGGGGCTAGCGGGAGATACGAGCAGTACTTC

d_gene: NA
len: 12
abundance: NA
j_gene: TRBJ1-1
v_gene: TRBV12-3/TRBV12-4
CDR3aa: CASSFGRSQAFF
CDR3nt: TGTGCCAGCAGTTTTGGACGCTCCCAAGCTTTCTTT

d_gene: NA
len: 16
abundance: NA
j_gene: TRBJ1-1
v_gene: TRBV5-1
CDR3aa: CASSLGGVGAYTEAFF
CDR3nt: TGCGCCAGCAGCTTGGGTGGGGTGGGGGCTTACACTGAAGCTTTCTTT

d_gene: TRBD2
len: 14
abundance: NA
j_gene: TRBJ2-7
v_gene: TRBV7-4
CDR3aa: CASPLGGGSYEQYF
CDR3nt: TGTGCCAGCCCCCTGGGCGGGGGCTCCTACGAGCAGTACTTC

d_gene: TRBD1
len: 13
abundance: NA
j_gene: TRBJ1-1
v_gene: TRBV29-1
CDR3aa: CSVATGGRTEAFF
CDR3nt: TGCAGCGTGGCGACAGGGGGTAGGACTGAAGCTTTCTTT

d_gene: NA
len: 13
abundance: many
j_gene: TRBJ2-7
v_gene: TRBV19
CDR3aa: CASSMAGAYEQYF
CDR3nt: TGTGCCAGTAGTATGGCAGGAGCCTACGAGCAGTACTTC

d_gene: TRBD1
len: 15
abundance: once
j_gene: TRBJ2-7
v_gene: TRBV9
CDR3aa: CASSAVTGGRREQYF
CDR3nt: TGTGCCAGCAGCGCCGTGACAGGGGGTAGGCGCGAGCAGTACTTC

d_gene: TRBD2
len: 14
abundance: NA
j_gene: TRBJ2-7
v_gene: TRBV20-1
CDR3aa: CSAGLAGDSYEQYF
CDR3nt: TGCAGTGCTGGACTAGCGGGAGATAGCTACGAGCAGTACTTC

d_gene: NA
len: 14
abundance: NA
j_gene: TRBJ2-2
v_gene: TRBV3-1
CDR3aa: CASSRGVGTGELFF
CDR3nt: TGTGCCAGCAGCCGGGGAGTGGGCACCGGGGAGCTGTTTTTT

d_gene: NA
len: 14
abundance: many
j_gene: TRBJ1-4
v_gene: TRBV6-5
CDR3aa: CASSYSRGGEKLFF
CDR3nt: TGTGCCAGCAGTTACTCCAGGGGTGGGGAAAAACTGTTTTTT

d_gene: NA
len: 12
abundance: NA
j_gene: TRBJ2-2
v_gene: TRBV19
CDR3aa: CASSIFPGELFF
CDR3nt: TGTGCCAGTAGTATATTCCCCGGGGAGCTGTTTTTT

d_gene: NA
len: 13
abundance: NA
j_gene: TRBJ1-1
v_gene: TRBV7-3
CDR3aa: CASSFHASTEAFF
CDR3nt: TGTGCCAGCAGTTTCCATGCCTCCACTGAAGCTTTCTTT

d_gene: NA
len: 11
abundance: NA
j_gene: TRBJ2-7
v_gene: TRBV6-5
CDR3aa: CASSYGTAQYF
CDR3nt: TGTGCCAGCAGTTACGGAACCGCGCAGTACTTC

d_gene: NA
len: 16
abundance: NA
j_gene: TRBJ2-7
v_gene: TRBV10-2
CDR3aa: CASSESLRRGSYEQYF
CDR3nt: TGCGCCAGCAGTGAGTCGTTGAGGCGGGGATCCTACGAGCAGTACTTC

d_gene: TRBD1
len: 13
abundance: NA
j_gene: TRBJ1-5
v_gene: TRBV5-5
CDR3aa: CASTRDRGQPQHF
CDR3nt: TGTGCCAGCACCCGGGACAGGGGCCAGCCCCAGCATTTT

d_gene: TRBD1
len: 14
abundance: many
j_gene: TRBJ2-7
v_gene: TRBV7-9
CDR3aa: CASSLAGTANEQYF
CDR3nt: TGTGCCAGCAGCCTTGCCGGGACAGCCAACGAGCAGTACTTC

d_gene: TRBD1
len: 16
abundance: NA
j_gene: TRBJ1-1
v_gene: TRBV6-6
CDR3aa: CASSQQGRVSATEAFF
CDR3nt: TGTGCCAGCAGCCAACAGGGGAGGGTATCTGCCACTGAAGCTTTCTTT

d_gene: NA
len: 14
abundance: many
j_gene: TRBJ2-7
v_gene: TRBV7-8
CDR3aa: CASSLAQGLYEQYF
CDR3nt: TGTGCCAGCAGCTTAGCCCAAGGACTCTACGAGCAGTACTTC

d_gene: NA
len: 15
abundance: many
j_gene: TRBJ2-6
v_gene: TRBV12-3/TRBV12-4
CDR3aa: CASSGWRAGANVLTF
CDR3nt: TGTGCCAGCAGTGGATGGCGAGCGGGGGCCAACGTCCTGACTTTC

d_gene: NA
len: 15
abundance: NA
j_gene: TRBJ1-2
v_gene: TRBV25-1
CDR3aa: CASSPTENLNYGYTF
CDR3nt: TGTGCCAGCTCACCGACCGAGAACCTTAACTATGGCTACACCTTC

d_gene: NA
len: 11
abundance: many
j_gene: TRBJ2-7
v_gene: TRBV29-1
CDR3aa: CSVGAAYEQYF
CDR3nt: TGCAGCGTTGGGGCAGCATACGAGCAGTACTTC

d_gene: TRBD2
len: 15
abundance: NA
j_gene: TRBJ2-2
v_gene: TRBV2
CDR3aa: CASGGLAGAVGELFF
CDR3nt: TGTGCCAGCGGGGGACTAGCGGGAGCCGTCGGGGAGCTGTTTTTT

d_gene: NA
len: 13
abundance: many
j_gene: TRBJ1-4
v_gene: TRBV29-1
CDR3aa: CSVGAEINEKLFF
CDR3nt: TGCAGCGTTGGGGCGGAAATTAATGAAAAACTGTTTTTT

d_gene: NA
len: 14
abundance: many
j_gene: TRBJ2-7
v_gene: TRBV10-2
CDR3aa: CASSDGTDIYEQYF
CDR3nt: TGCGCCAGCAGTGATGGGACTGATATCTACGAGCAGTACTTC

d_gene: NA
len: 16
abundance: NA
j_gene: TRBJ1-1
v_gene: TRBV7-3
CDR3aa: CASSLAVRGENTEAFF
CDR3nt: TGTGCCAGCAGCTTAGCAGTTCGGGGAGAGAACACTGAAGCTTTCTTT

d_gene: TRBD1
len: 15
abundance: NA
j_gene: TRBJ1-2
v_gene: TRBV19
CDR3aa: CASPPQGDMAYGYTF
CDR3nt: TGTGCCAGCCCCCCCCAGGGGGACATGGCCTATGGCTACACCTTC

d_gene: TRBD2
len: 16
abundance: NA
j_gene: TRBJ2-7
v_gene: TRBV12-3/TRBV12-4
CDR3aa: CASSLRIAGSSYEQYF
CDR3nt: TGTGCCAGCAGTTTACGTATAGCGGGGAGCTCCTACGAGCAGTACTTC

d_gene: NA
len: 14
abundance: few
j_gene: TRBJ2-7
v_gene: TRBV20-1
CDR3aa: CSARDVSSSYEQYF
CDR3nt: TGCAGTGCTAGGGACGTTTCAAGCTCCTACGAGCAGTACTTC

d_gene: TRBD2
len: 13
abundance: few
j_gene: TRBJ2-3
v_gene: TRBV20-1
CDR3aa: CSAWTSGGNTQYF
CDR3nt: TGCAGTGCGTGGACTAGCGGGGGAAATACGCAGTATTTT

d_gene: NA
len: 14
abundance: few
j_gene: TRBJ2-7
v_gene: TRBV2
CDR3aa: CASSTGWGSYEQYF
CDR3nt: TGTGCCAGCTCAACAGGGTGGGGTTCCTACGAGCAGTACTTC

d_gene: TRBD2
len: 17
abundance: NA
j_gene: TRBJ2-7
v_gene: TRBV19
CDR3aa: CASSIEGLADPPYEQYF
CDR3nt: TGTGCCAGTAGTATAGAGGGACTAGCGGACCCGCCCTACGAGCAGTACTTC

d_gene: NA
len: 14
abundance: NA
j_gene: TRBJ2-7
v_gene: TRBV29-1
CDR3aa: CSVKAGDDSYEQYF
CDR3nt: TGCAGCGTAAAGGCCGGGGATGACTCCTACGAGCAGTACTTC

d_gene: NA
len: 16
abundance: NA
j_gene: TRBJ2-2
v_gene: TRBV7-8
CDR3aa: CASSLESGSNTGELFF
CDR3nt: TGTGCCAGCAGCTTAGAATCTGGGTCGAACACCGGGGAGCTGTTTTTT

d_gene: NA
len: 14
abundance: many
j_gene: TRBJ1-1
v_gene: TRBV19
CDR3aa: CASSPDPPGTEAFF
CDR3nt: TGTGCCAGTAGTCCCGATCCTCCGGGCACTGAAGCTTTCTTT

d_gene: NA
len: 18
abundance: many
j_gene: TRBJ1-1
v_gene: TRBV10-3
CDR3aa: CAISESLAALISNTEAFF
CDR3nt: TGTGCCATCAGTGAGTCGTTGGCAGCACTGATATCGAACACTGAAGCTTTCTTT